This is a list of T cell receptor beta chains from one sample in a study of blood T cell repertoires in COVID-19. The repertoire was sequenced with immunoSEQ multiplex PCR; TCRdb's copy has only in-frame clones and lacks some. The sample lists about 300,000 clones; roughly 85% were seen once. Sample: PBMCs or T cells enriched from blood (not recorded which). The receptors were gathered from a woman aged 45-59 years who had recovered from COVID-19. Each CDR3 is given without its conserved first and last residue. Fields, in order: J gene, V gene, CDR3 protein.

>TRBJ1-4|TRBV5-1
ASSLTFGTGGTANEKLF
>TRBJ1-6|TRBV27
ASSLSSGGWGVGYNSPLH
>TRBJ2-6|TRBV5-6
ASSPGSFSGANVLT
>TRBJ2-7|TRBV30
AWGAGGAPEQY
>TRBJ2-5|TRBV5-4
ASSFVAGGRGETQY
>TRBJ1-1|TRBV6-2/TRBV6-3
ASSYYNDPTTGGTEAF
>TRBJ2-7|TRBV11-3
ASSLGLAGGPDEQY
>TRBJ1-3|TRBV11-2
ASSYTTGAGNTIY
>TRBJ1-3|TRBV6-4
ASRLPIQGASGNTIY
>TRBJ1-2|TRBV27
ASSLFGGDGYGYT
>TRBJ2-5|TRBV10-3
AIRPGLAGQETQY
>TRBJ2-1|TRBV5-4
ASSYLSGYNEQF
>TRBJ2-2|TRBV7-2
ASSFRQGAGELF
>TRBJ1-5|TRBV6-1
ASSERAGGENQPQH